This T cell receptor beta chain was sequenced in a study of Graves' ophthalmopathy and Graves' hyperthyroidism. Trimming left V 5 bases short and J 7 bases short, with 20 bases between. The germline V gene has CDR1 SGHTA and CDR2 FQGNSA. The CDR3 loop spans 15 amino acids. Amplified material comprised TCR beta CDR3 regions derived from RNA transcripts. HTBI primers were employed in first-round RT-PCR, then a second-round multiplex PCR followed. TCRdb independently ran MiXCR on the multiplex PCR reads; one entry per CDR3 protein. The sample contains under 250,000 distinct CDR3 sequences, about 32% of which appear only once.

The source of this sequence is a man aged 45-65 years with Graves' ophthalmopathy. V is TRBV7-2 and J is TRBJ2-5, with D perhaps being TRBD1 or TRBD2 (5 bases each). Sample: peripheral blood. The CDR3 region is CASSQSRDLSGTQYF. CDR3 nucleotides: TGTGCCAGCAGCCAATCAAGGGACCTTTCGGGGACCCAGTACTTC.